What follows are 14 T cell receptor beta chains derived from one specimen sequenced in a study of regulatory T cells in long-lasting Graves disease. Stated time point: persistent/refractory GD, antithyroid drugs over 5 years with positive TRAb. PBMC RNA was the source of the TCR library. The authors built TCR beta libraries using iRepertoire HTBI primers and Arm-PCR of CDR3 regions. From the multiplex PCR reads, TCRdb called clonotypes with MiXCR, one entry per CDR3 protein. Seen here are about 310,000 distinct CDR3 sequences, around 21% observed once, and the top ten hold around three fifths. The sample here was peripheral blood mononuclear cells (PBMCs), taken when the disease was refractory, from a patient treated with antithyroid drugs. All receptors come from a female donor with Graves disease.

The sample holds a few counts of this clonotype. The CDR3 nucleotides are TGCAGTGCTAGAGATAATAGCGGGAGGGAATACGAGCAGTACTTC. This gives the protein CSARDNSGREYEQYF. The rearrangement links TRBV20-1 to TRBJ2-7; 11 nucleotides agree with TRBD2. The ends lost 0 bases at V and 4 bases at J; junction bases unmatched: 5. The CDR3 runs 15 residues. Germline V gene sequence: CDR1 DFQATT, CDR2 SNEGSKA (reference sequence).

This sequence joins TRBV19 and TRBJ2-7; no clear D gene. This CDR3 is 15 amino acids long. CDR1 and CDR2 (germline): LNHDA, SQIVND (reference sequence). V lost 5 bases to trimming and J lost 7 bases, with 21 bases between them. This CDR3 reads CASSPTGELRKEQYF. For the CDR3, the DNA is TGTGCCAGTAGTCCAACCGGAGAGTTACGAAAAGAGCAGTACTTC. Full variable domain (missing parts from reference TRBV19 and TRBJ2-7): DGGITQSPKYLFRKEGQNVTLSCEQNLNHDAMYWYRQDPGQGLRLIYYSQIVNDFQKGDIAEGYSVSREKKESFPLTVTSAQKNPTAFYLCASSPTGELRKEQYFGPGTRLTVT.

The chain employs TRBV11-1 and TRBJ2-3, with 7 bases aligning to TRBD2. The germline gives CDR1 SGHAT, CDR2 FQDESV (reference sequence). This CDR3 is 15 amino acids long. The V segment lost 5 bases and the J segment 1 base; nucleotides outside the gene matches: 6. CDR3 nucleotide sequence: TGTGCCAGCAGCCCACGGACTAGGGGCACAGATACGCAGTATTTT. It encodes CASSPRTRGTDTQYF. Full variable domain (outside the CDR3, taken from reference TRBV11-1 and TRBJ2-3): EAEVAQSPRYKITEKSQAVAFWCDPISGHATLYWYRQILGQGPELLVQFQDESVVDDSQLPKDRFSAERLKGVDSTLKIQPAELGDSAMYLCASSPRTRGTDTQYFGPGTRLTVL.

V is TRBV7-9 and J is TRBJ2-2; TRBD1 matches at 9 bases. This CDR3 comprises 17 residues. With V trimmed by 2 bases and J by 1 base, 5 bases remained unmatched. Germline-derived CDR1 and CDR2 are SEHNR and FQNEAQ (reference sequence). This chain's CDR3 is CASSLNPGQGNTGELFF. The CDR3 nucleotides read TGTGCCAGCAGCTTAAATCCGGGACAGGGGAACACCGGGGAGCTGTTTTTT.

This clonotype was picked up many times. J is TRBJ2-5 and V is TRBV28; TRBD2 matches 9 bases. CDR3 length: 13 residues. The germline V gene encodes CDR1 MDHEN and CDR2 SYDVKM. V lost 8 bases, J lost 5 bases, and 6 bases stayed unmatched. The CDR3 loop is CASGGRVMETQYF. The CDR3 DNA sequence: TGTGCCAGCGGCGGGAGGGTCATGGAGACCCAGTACTTC. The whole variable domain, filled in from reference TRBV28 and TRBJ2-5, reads DVKVTQSSRYLVKRTGEKVFLECVQDMDHENMFWYRQDPGLGLRLIYFSYDVKMKEKGDIPEGYSVSREKKERFSLILESASTNQTSMYLCASGGRVMETQYFGPGTRLLVL.

Written as DNA, the CDR3 is TGTGCTAGGGGGGAGAGCGGGAGGGCGGGAGAGCAGTACTTC. This sequence encodes CARGESGRAGEQYF. The rearrangement joins TRBV12-5 to TRBJ2-7, with 10 nucleotides matching TRBD2. CDR3 size: 14 residues. J was trimmed by 7 bases and V by 9 bases; bases with no gene match: 12. The germline gives CDR1 LGHNT, CDR2 FRNRAP. Together with reference TRBV12-5 and TRBJ2-7, the CDR3 gives the full variable domain: DARVTQTPRHKVTEMGQEVTMRCQPILGHNTVFWYRQTMMQGLELLAYFRNRAPLDDSGMPKDRFSAEMPDATLATLKIQPSEPRDSAVYFCARGESGRAGEQYFGPGTRLTVT.

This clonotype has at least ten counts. The CDR3: CASRMGQRNYGYTF. For the CDR3, the DNA is TGTGCCAGCAGGATGGGACAGAGGAACTATGGCTACACCTTC. V and J are TRBV6-1 and TRBJ1-2, with 7 bases identical to TRBD1. The CDR3 contains 14 residues. Unmatched junction bases numbered 6, after V lost 6 bases and J lost 2 bases. Germline CDR1 MNHNS, CDR2 SASEGT.

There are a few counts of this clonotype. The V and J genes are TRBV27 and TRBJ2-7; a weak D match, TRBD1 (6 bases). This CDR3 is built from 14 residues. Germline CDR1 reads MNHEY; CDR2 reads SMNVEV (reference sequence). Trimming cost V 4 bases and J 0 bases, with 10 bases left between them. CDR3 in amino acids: CASSYAGASYEQYF. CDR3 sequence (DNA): TGTGCCAGCAGTTACGCAGGGGCCTCCTACGAGCAGTACTTC.

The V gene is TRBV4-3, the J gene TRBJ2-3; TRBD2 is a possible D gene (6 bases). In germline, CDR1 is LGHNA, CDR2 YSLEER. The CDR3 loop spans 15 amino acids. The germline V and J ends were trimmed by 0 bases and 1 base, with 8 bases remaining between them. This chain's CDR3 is CASSQDPSGTDTQYF. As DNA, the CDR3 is TGCGCCAGCAGCCAAGACCCTAGCGGCACAGATACGCAGTATTTT.

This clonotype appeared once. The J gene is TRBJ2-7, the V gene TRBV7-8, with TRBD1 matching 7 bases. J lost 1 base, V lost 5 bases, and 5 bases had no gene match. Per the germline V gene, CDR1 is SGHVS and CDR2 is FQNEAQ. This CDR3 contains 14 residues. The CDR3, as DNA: TGTGCCAGCAGCATGGGGACAGTATCCTACGAGCAGTACTTC. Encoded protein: CASSMGTVSYEQYF.

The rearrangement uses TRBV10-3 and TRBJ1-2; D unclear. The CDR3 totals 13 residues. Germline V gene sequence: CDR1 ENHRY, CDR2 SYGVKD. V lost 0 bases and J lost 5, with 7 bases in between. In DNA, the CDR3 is TGTGCCATCAGTGAGTCGGCGGATTATGGCTACACCTTC. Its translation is CAISESADYGYTF.

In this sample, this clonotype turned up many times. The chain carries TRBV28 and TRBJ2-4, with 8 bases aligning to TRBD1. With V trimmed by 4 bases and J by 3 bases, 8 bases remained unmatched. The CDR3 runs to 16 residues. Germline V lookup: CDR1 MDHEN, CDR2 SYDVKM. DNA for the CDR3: TGTGCCAGCAGTTCGCGGACAGGGTTCGACAAAAACATTCAGTACTTC. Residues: CASSSRTGFDKNIQYF.

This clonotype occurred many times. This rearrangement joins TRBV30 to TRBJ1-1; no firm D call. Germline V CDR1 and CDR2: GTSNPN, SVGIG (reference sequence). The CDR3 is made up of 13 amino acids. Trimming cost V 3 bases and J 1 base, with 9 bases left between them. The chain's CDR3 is CAWRERRNTEAFF. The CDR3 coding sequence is TGTGCCTGGAGAGAGAGGCGGAACACTGAAGCTTTCTTT.

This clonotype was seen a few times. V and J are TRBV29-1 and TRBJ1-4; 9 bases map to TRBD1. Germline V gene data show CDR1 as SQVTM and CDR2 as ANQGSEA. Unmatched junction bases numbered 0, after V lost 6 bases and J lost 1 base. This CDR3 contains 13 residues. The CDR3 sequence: CSVDRGTNEKLFF. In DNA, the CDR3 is TGCAGCGTGGACAGGGGAACTAATGAAAAACTGTTTTTT.